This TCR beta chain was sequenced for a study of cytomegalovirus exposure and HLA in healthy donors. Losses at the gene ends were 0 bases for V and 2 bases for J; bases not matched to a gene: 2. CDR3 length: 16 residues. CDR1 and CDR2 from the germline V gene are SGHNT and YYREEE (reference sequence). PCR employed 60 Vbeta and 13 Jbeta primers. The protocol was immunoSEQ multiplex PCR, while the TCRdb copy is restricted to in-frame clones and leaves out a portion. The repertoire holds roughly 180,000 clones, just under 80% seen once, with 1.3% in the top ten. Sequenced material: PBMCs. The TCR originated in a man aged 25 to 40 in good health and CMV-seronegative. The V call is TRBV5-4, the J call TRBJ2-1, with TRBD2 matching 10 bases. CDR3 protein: CASSLGTSGAYNEQFF. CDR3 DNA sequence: TGTGCCAGCAGCTTGGGGACTAGCGGAGCCTACAATGAGCAGTTCTTC.